A selection of T cell receptor beta chains follows, all from one sample in a study of tumour-infiltrating T cells in Burkitt lymphoma. Here immunoSEQ multiplex PCR was the method, and the copy in TCRdb shows in-frame clones only, minus some. The sample carries under 2,500 clones, over 70% recorded once. Input material: tumor tissue. The receptors were sampled from a human donor with diffuse large B-cell lymphoma. Both conserved end residues are part of each CDR3. The D gene is left open where the match is weak. For some rows the clone size is stated as once, few or many, or as a class when expanded; others skip it.

V,J,size,D,DNA,CDR3
TRBV7-9,TRBJ2-5,-,-,TGTGCCAGCAGCTTAGACCAGGAGACCCAGTACTTC,CASSLDQETQYF
TRBV5-1,TRBJ1-1,-,-,TGCGCCAGCAGCCTAACCCGACATGAAGCTTTCTTT,CASSLTRHEAFF
TRBV30,TRBJ2-1,-,-,TGTGCCTGGAGTGTAGGGGGTGAGCAGTTCTTC,CAWSVGGEQFF
TRBV7-2,TRBJ1-6,-,-,TGTGCCAGCAGCTTCGGGGGGAATAATTCACCCCTCCACTTT,CASSFGGNNSPLHF
TRBV19,TRBJ1-2,-,-,TGTGCCAGTAGCAAAAGACCACAGGGTACCTATGGCTACACCTTC,CASSKRPQGTYGYTF
TRBV6-5,TRBJ1-1,few,-,TGTGCCAGCAGTTATAACTACATGAACACTGAAGCTTTCTTT,CASSYNYMNTEAFF
TRBV5-6,TRBJ1-2,few,-,TGTGCCAGCAGCTTCGACAGGACTAACTATGGCTACACCTTC,CASSFDRTNYGYTF
TRBV2,TRBJ2-1,-,-,TGTGCCAGCAGCCTCAGGGGCAATGAGCAGTTCTTC,CASSLRGNEQFF
TRBV9,TRBJ2-5,-,-,TGTGCCAGCAGCGTAGTAGGAGAGACCCAGTACTTC,CASSVVGETQYF
TRBV9,TRBJ1-1,once,-,TGTGCCAGCAGCGTACCAGGAGGCACTGAAGCTTTCTTT,CASSVPGGTEAFF
TRBV5-1,TRBJ2-4,-,-,TGCGCCAGCAGCTTGAACCCCCCCCCACAGGGACTAGCCAAAAACATTCAGTACTTC,CASSLNPPPQGLAKNIQYF
TRBV7-9,TRBJ1-2,-,TRBD1,TGTGCCAGCCCGGCCACCGGGCAGGGGGCGCGGGGCTACACCTTC,CASPATGQGARGYTF
TRBV4-3,TRBJ2-5,-,-,TGCGCCAGCAGCCAAGAATCGCCCTCTGAGACCCAGTACTTC,CASSQESPSETQYF
TRBV25-1,TRBJ2-4,-,-,TGTGCCAGCAGTGAATATCCCAAAAACATTCAGTACTTC,CASSEYPKNIQYF
TRBV18,TRBJ2-3,-,-,TGTGCCAGCTCACCACTGCAGTCGGATACGCAGTATTTT,CASSPLQSDTQYF
TRBV2,TRBJ1-2,-,-,TGTGCCAGCAGTGAAGCGCAAGGGGCCCGGGGCTATGGCTACACCTTC,CASSEAQGARGYGYTF
TRBV5-4,TRBJ2-7,-,-,TGTGCCAGCAGCTTGGCCGGGACACGCTCCTACGAGCAGTACTTC,CASSLAGTRSYEQYF
TRBV7-9,TRBJ1-4,-,-,TGTGCCAGCAGCACCACAGGGACGAATGAAAAACTGTTTTTT,CASSTTGTNEKLFF
TRBV4-1,TRBJ2-2,-,-,TGCGCCAGCAGCCCCCCCACGAGGGCCGGGGAGCTGTTTTTT,CASSPPTRAGELFF
TRBV11-2,TRBJ2-3,-,-,TGTGCCAGCAGCTTACGGTGGGGGGCAGGCACAGATACGCAGTATTTT,CASSLRWGAGTDTQYF
TRBV7-3,TRBJ2-2,-,-,TGTGCCAGCAGCTTAGCAGGGAATAATTTAAACACCGGGGAGCTGTTTTTT,CASSLAGNNLNTGELFF
TRBV6-1,TRBJ1-5,-,-,TGTGCCAGCAGTGAAGGGATAGGGGCCATCGGGCCCCAGCATTTT,CASSEGIGAIGPQHF
TRBV6-1,TRBJ2-2,-,-,TGTGCCAGCTACACGCCGAACACCGGGGAGCTGTTTTTT,CASYTPNTGELFF
TRBV6-6,TRBJ1-5,once,-,TGTGCCAGCAGTTACCGAAGGGGCAGGGGTCAGCCCCAGCATTTT,CASSYRRGRGQPQHF
TRBV5-6,TRBJ2-7,-,-,TGTGCCAGCAGCGGACTTACCTACGAGCAGTACTTC,CASSGLTYEQYF
TRBV5-1,TRBJ1-1,-,-,TGCGCCAGCAGCTCATCACGCGGCACTGAAGCTTTCTTT,CASSSSRGTEAFF
TRBV19,TRBJ2-2,-,TRBD1,TGTGCCAGTAGTATCGGGACAGAGCCAACCGGGGAGCTGTTTTTT,CASSIGTEPTGELFF
TRBV7-9,TRBJ2-7,-,-,TGTGCCAGCAGCCTCGGGACGCACGAGCAGTACTTC,CASSLGTHEQYF
TRBV7-9,TRBJ1-1,few,-,TGTGCCAGCAGCTTAGCCACCTCTTCGAACACTGAAGCTTTCTTT,CASSLATSSNTEAFF
TRBV12-5,TRBJ2-1,-,-,TGTGCTAGTGGTTTGGGCAATGAGCAGTTCTTC,CASGLGNEQFF
TRBV9,TRBJ1-2,-,TRBD1,TGTGCCAGCAGCGCGACAGGGTCCGACTATGGCTACACCTTC,CASSATGSDYGYTF
TRBV5-6,TRBJ2-1,-,TRBD1,TGTGCCAGCAGGGGTTCCCGGGACAGGGACAATGAGCAGTTCTTC,CASRGSRDRDNEQFF
TRBV30,TRBJ2-5,-,-,TGTGCCCCGGGGAGGTCCCAAGAGACCCAGTACTTC,CAPGRSQETQYF
TRBV9,TRBJ2-7,-,-,TGTGCCAGCAGCGTAAGTCATTGGACCTACGAGCAGTACTTC,CASSVSHWTYEQYF
TRBV30,TRBJ2-2,-,-,TGTGCCTGGAGTGTACGGCCATACACCGGGGAGCTGTTTTTT,CAWSVRPYTGELFF
TRBV6-4,TRBJ2-1,-,TRBD1,TGTGCCAGCAGACCGGGACAGGGGGCTAATGAGCAGTTCTTC,CASRPGQGANEQFF
TRBV7-2,TRBJ1-1,-,-,TGTGCCAGCAGCTTAAGGGCAGGGAGGAGTGAAGCTTTCTTT,CASSLRAGRSEAFF
TRBV7-9,TRBJ2-3,few,TRBD1,TGTGCCAGCAGCCCCACAGGGGTAAGCACAGATACGCAGTATTTT,CASSPTGVSTDTQYF
TRBV5-6,TRBJ1-2,-,-,TGTGCCTCATCGACAGCATATGGCTACACCTTC,CASSTAYGYTF
TRBV4-2,TRBJ1-4,-,TRBD1,TGTGCCAGCAGACCGAGACAGGGAATGGATGAAAAACTGTTTTTT,CASRPRQGMDEKLFF
TRBV4-1,TRBJ2-7,-,-,TGCGCCAGCAGCCCTGATTCGGGACTCTCCTACGAGCAGTACTTC,CASSPDSGLSYEQYF
TRBV29-1,TRBJ2-6,-,TRBD1,TGCAGCGTTGTAGGACAGGAAGGCGCTGGGGCCAACGTCCTGACTTTC,CSVVGQEGAGANVLTF
TRBV2,TRBJ2-5,-,-,TGTGCCAGCAGGCTAGCATGGGTCGAGACCCAGTACTTC,CASRLAWVETQYF
TRBV5-1,TRBJ2-4,few,-,TGCGCCAGCAGCTCCAGGGGAGACATTCAGTACTTC,CASSSRGDIQYF
TRBV27,TRBJ2-7,-,-,TGTGCCAGCAGTTTCGGAGGGCAGAGGCCCTACGAGCAGTACTTC,CASSFGGQRPYEQYF
TRBV7-2,TRBJ1-5,-,-,TGTGCCAGCAGCCTGGAGGGGGGCCGTCCATGGCCCCAGCATTTT,CASSLEGGRPWPQHF
TRBV27,TRBJ2-7,-,TRBD1,TGTGCCAGCAGTGTCCAGGGGGCAAACTACGAGCAGTACTTC,CASSVQGANYEQYF
TRBV7-9,TRBJ2-5,few,-,TGTGCCAGCAGCTTAGTGGGGCAGGGCCAAGAGACCCAGTACTTC,CASSLVGQGQETQYF
TRBV19,TRBJ2-1,-,TRBD1,TGTGCCAGTAGTATAAACGGACAGGCCCATTACAATGAGCAGTTCTTC,CASSINGQAHYNEQFF
TRBV30,TRBJ1-1,-,-,TGTGCCTGGGCCCCCCGGGGGAACACTGAAGCTTTCTTT,CAWAPRGNTEAFF
TRBV9,TRBJ2-3,-,-,TGTGCCAGCAGCGAAAAAGGGGCGGGCACAGATACGCAGTATTTT,CASSEKGAGTDTQYF
TRBV4-2,TRBJ2-3,-,TRBD1,TGTGCCAGCAGCCAAGGAATCCGGGACAGGGGCACAGATACGCAGTATTTT,CASSQGIRDRGTDTQYF
TRBV5-6,TRBJ2-5,-,-,TGTGCCAGCAGTCTCAGGGAATCGGAGACCCAGTACTTC,CASSLRESETQYF
TRBV14,TRBJ2-3,-,TRBD1,TGTGCCAGCAGCCAATGGACAGGGATAACAGATACGCAGTATTTT,CASSQWTGITDTQYF
TRBV29-1,TRBJ2-3,-,-,TGCAGCGCAAGTAGAGGAGATACGCAGTATTTT,CSASRGDTQYF
TRBV11-2,TRBJ2-7,-,-,TGTGCCAGCAGCCCCACGACAGCTTCTACCTACGAGCAGTACTTC,CASSPTTASTYEQYF
TRBV4-2,TRBJ2-3,-,TRBD2,TGTGCCAGCAGCCAAGGGATAACGCTGGGACTAGCGGGGGGGCCATCGACAGATACGCAGTATTTT,CASSQGITLGLAGGPSTDTQYF
TRBV29-1,TRBJ2-5,few,-,TGCAGCGTCCCCGGGGGCAGTTCAGAGACCCAGTACTTC,CSVPGGSSETQYF
TRBV12-5,TRBJ1-5,-,-,TGTGCTAGTGGTTTGGGGGGGCCCGGGCCCCAGCATTTT,CASGLGGPGPQHF
TRBV27,TRBJ1-1,once,-,TGTGCCAGCAGGCCCAGCATGAACACTGAAGCTTTCTTT,CASRPSMNTEAFF